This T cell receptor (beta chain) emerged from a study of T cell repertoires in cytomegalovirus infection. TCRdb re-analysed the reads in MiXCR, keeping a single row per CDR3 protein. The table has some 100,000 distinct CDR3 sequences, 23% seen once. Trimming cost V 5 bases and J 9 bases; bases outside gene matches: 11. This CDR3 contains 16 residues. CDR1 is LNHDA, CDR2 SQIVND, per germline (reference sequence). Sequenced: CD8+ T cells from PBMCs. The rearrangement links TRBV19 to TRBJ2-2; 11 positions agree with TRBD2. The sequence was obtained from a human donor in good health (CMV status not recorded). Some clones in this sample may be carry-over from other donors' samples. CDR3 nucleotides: TGTGCCAGTAGTTATTCTAGCGGGGGGCGAGCAAGGGAGCTGTTTTTT. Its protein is CASSYSSGGRARELFF.